The sequence of this T cell receptor beta chain was determined in a study of cytomegalovirus exposure and HLA in healthy donors. Study-level results: Overall, roughly 160 TCR beta chains were annotated as cytomegalovirus-associated. It is likely that the observed cluster of highly shared sequence variants was a sequencing artifact.

The V gene's germline CDR1 is SNHLY and CDR2 FYNNEI. The V and J ends lost 5 bases and 1 base, in that order; junction bases with no gene match: 5. The length of the CDR3 is 16 residues. For this clone: What it recognizes is unknown.

Use of 60 Vbeta and 13 Jbeta primers characterized the PCR. The repertoire was sequenced with immunoSEQ multiplex PCR; TCRdb's copy has only in-frame clones and lacks some. Found here are just over 95,000 clones, 65% to 80% of them singletons; the top ten hold approximately 9.2%. The specimen was PBMCs. This clonotype originated in a human donor in good health. This chain connects TRBV2 to TRBJ2-6, with 7 bases lining up with TRBD1. CDR3: CASSPGQPSGANVLTF. DNA of the CDR3: TGTGCCAGCAGTCCGGGACAGCCATCTGGGGCCAACGTCCTGACTTTC.